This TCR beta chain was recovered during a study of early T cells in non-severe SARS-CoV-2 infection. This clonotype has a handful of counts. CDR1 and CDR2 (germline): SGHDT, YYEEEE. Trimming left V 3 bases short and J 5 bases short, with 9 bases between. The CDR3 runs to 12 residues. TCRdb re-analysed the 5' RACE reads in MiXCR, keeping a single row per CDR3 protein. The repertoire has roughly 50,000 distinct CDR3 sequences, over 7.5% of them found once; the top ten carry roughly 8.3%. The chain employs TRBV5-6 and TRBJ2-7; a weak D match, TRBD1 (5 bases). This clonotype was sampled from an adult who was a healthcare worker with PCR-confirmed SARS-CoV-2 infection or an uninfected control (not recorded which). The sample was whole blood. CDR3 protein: CASSSYRHEQYF. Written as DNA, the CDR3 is TGTGCCAGCAGCTCCTACAGGCACGAGCAGTACTTC.